This is a list of T cell receptor beta chains from one sample in a study of T cell responses to AZD1222 COVID-19 vaccine. TCRdb's table, derived via immunoSEQ multiplex PCR, lists solely in-frame clones and lacks some. This sample has about 180,000 clones, with roughly 88% found just once. The sequences come from peripheral blood, collected on day 0 of AZD1222 vaccination. The receptors stem from an adult in good health. The CDR3 runs from the conserved cysteine through the conserved F or W. A D gene is named only where the DNA matches it firmly. Expanded clones get a size class; other rows say once, few or many, or leave the size out.

TRBV10-3	few	TRBJ1-5	TRBD1	CAISESGQGNQPQHF	TGTGCCATCAGTGAGTCCGGACAGGGCAATCAGCCCCAGCATTTT
TRBV3-1/TRBV3-2	-	TRBJ1-4	-	CASSPSGAGEKLFF	TGTGCCAGCAGCCCATCCGGGGCAGGCGAAAAACTGTTTTTT
TRBV27	-	TRBJ2-3	-	CASRRRVGTDTQYF	TGTGCCAGTCGCCGCAGGGTGGGCACAGATACGCAGTATTTT
TRBV14	-	TRBJ2-4	TRBD1	CASSRGQGAKNIQYF	TGTGCCAGCAGCCGCGGACAGGGGGCCAAAAACATTCAGTACTTC
TRBV5-4	-	TRBJ1-3	-	CASSSDSIKAGNTIYF	TGTGCCAGCAGCTCAGACTCGATAAAGGCTGGAAACACCATATATTTT
TRBV3-1/TRBV3-2	once	TRBJ2-5	-	CASSQGLQETQYF	TGTGCCAGCAGCCAAGGACTTCAAGAGACCCAGTACTTC
TRBV29-1	-	TRBJ2-1	-	CSVEKFGEITMSSSSGQGREFF	-
TRBV3-1/TRBV3-2	-	TRBJ1-5	-	CASSNAPTGLSNQPQHF	TGTGCCAGCAGCAACGCCCCGACGGGGCTGAGCAATCAGCCCCAGCATTTT
TRBV9	-	TRBJ2-1	-	CASSVGYNEQFF	TGTGCCAGCAGCGTAGGGTACAATGAGCAGTTCTTC
TRBV10-2	once	TRBJ2-6	TRBD1	CASSITGGGSGANVLTF	TGCGCCAGCAGTATTACAGGGGGAGGCTCTGGGGCCAACGTCCTGACTTTC
TRBV29-1	-	TRBJ1-2	TRBD1	CSVGLGGLNYGYTF	TGCAGCGTCGGTTTAGGGGGCCTGAACTATGGCTACACCTTC
TRBV2	few	TRBJ1-2	-	CARTTGVSYGYTF	TGTGCCAGGACCACAGGCGTGAGCTATGGCTACACCTTC
TRBV2	-	TRBJ2-5	TRBD2	CASSEALRREGPSQETQYF	TGTGCCAGCAGTGAAGCGCTGAGGCGGGAGGGCCCTAGTCAAGAGACCCAGTACTTC
TRBV5-1	-	TRBJ1-1	-	CASSLAQGLAEAFF	TGCGCCAGCAGCTTGGCCCAGGGATTGGCTGAAGCTTTCTTT
TRBV6-5	few	TRBJ2-3	-	CASERGGADTQYF	TGTGCCAGCGAACGGGGAGGAGCAGATACGCAGTATTTT
TRBV19	-	TRBJ1-5	-	CASTLDQVSQPQHF	TGTGCCAGTACCCTTGACCAGGTCAGTCAGCCCCAGCATTTT
TRBV28	-	TRBJ1-2	TRBD1	CASSLRTGGQGYTF	TGTGCCAGCAGTCTCCGGACAGGGGGGCAGGGCTACACCTTC
TRBV30	-	TRBJ2-7	TRBD2	CAWSVWREKQYF	TGTGCCTGGAGTGTATGGCGGGAGAAGCAGTACTTC
TRBV7-8	once	TRBJ1-5	TRBD1	CASSLGAGTGTQPQHF	TGTGCCAGCAGCTTAGGCGCGGGGACAGGGACTCAGCCCCAGCATTTT
TRBV6-5	few	TRBJ2-1	-	CASSYRGGHNEQFF	TGTGCCAGCAGTTACCGGGGCGGGCACAATGAGCAGTTCTTC
TRBV7-9	-	TRBJ1-2	-	CASSSGTVANYGYTF	TGTGCCAGCAGCTCCGGAACAGTAGCTAACTATGGCTACACCTTC
TRBV7-3	-	TRBJ2-2	-	CASSPGLSTGELFF	TGTGCCAGCAGCCCAGGGCTCAGCACCGGGGAGCTGTTTTTT
TRBV15	-	TRBJ2-7	-	CATSRAGLGSEQYF	TGTGCCACCAGCAGAGCCGGACTGGGATCCGAGCAGTACTTC
TRBV7-9	-	TRBJ2-1	-	CASSAPGSRDNEQFF	TGTGCCAGCAGCGCCCCGGGGAGCCGGGACAATGAGCAGTTCTTC
TRBV11-3	once	TRBJ1-3	-	CASSSGFSGNTIYF	TGTGCCAGCAGCTCCGGCTTCTCTGGAAACACCATATATTTT
TRBV5-5	-	TRBJ2-2	TRBD1	CASSSTGGNTGELFF	TGTGCCAGCAGCTCCACAGGGGGGAACACCGGGGAGCTGTTTTTT
TRBV30	-	TRBJ1-5	-	CAWSRANQPQHF	TGTGCCTGGAGTAGGGCTAACCAGCCCCAGCATTTT
TRBV6-2/TRBV6-3	-	TRBJ1-2	TRBD1	CASSDGQGRMSNYGYTF	TGTGCCAGCAGTGACGGACAGGGGAGGATGTCTAACTATGGCTACACCTTC
TRBV15	-	TRBJ1-6	TRBD1	CATSRAGTGNSPLHF	TGTGCCACCAGCAGGGCCGGGACAGGGAATTCACCCCTCCACTTT
TRBV4-1	-	TRBJ2-7	-	CASSRTTGQNYEQYF	TGCGCCAGCAGCCGCACGACAGGACAGAACTACGAGCAGTACTTC
TRBV25-1	few	TRBJ2-1	TRBD2	CASSGLADFYNEQFF	TGTGCCAGCAGTGGACTAGCGGACTTCTACAATGAGCAGTTCTTC
TRBV6-2/TRBV6-3	-	TRBJ2-7	TRBD2	CASSSVLAPLRTYEQYF	TGTGCCAGCAGTTCCGTACTAGCGCCTTTGAGAACCTACGAGCAGTACTTC
TRBV3-1/TRBV3-2	-	TRBJ2-1	-	CASSQPKSEQFF	TGTGCCAGCAGCCAGCCCAAGAGCGAGCAGTTCTTC
TRBV7-3	few	TRBJ1-1	TRBD1	CASSNRGGNTEAFF	TGTGCCAGCAGCAACAGGGGGGGCAACACTGAAGCTTTCTTT
TRBV27	-	TRBJ2-7	TRBD1	CASKGQGYEQYF	TGTGCCAGCAAAGGACAGGGGTACGAGCAGTACTTC
TRBV11-2	-	TRBJ2-6	TRBD1	CASSQPGQASGANVLTF	TGTGCCAGCAGCCAACCGGGACAGGCATCTGGGGCCAACGTCCTGACTTTC
TRBV14	-	TRBJ2-3	TRBD2	CASSLRGLGGPDTQYF	TGTGCCAGCAGCCTCCGTGGACTAGGAGGGCCAGATACGCAGTATTTT
TRBV11-2	-	TRBJ2-7	-	CASSSAYEQYF	TGTGCCAGCAGCTCGGCCTACGAGCAGTACTTC
TRBV29-1	-	TRBJ2-5	-	CSVEDRGRYGETQYF	TGCAGCGTTGAAGATCGGGGGAGGTACGGGGAGACCCAGTACTTC
TRBV18	-	TRBJ1-2	-	CASSRQLDYTF	TGTGCCAGCTCTCGACAGTTGGACTACACCTTC
TRBV28	few	TRBJ1-4	-	CASSIRDMGNEKLFF	TGTGCCAGCAGTATCCGGGACATGGGAAATGAAAAACTGTTTTTT
TRBV4-3	-	TRBJ1-1	-	CASSPGQLNTEAFF	TGCGCCAGCAGCCCAGGACAGTTGAACACTGAAGCTTTCTTT
TRBV19	-	TRBJ2-1	-	CASSINRIGEQFF	TGTGCCAGTAGTATTAATAGAATTGGAGAGCAGTTCTTC
TRBV6-2/TRBV6-3	-	TRBJ1-6	-	CASSYVAGDPIYGNSPLHF	TGTGCCAGCAGTTACGTGGCAGGGGACCCTATATACGGAAATTCACCCCTCCACTTT
TRBV3-1/TRBV3-2	-	TRBJ2-7	TRBD1	CASSQGQGGHEQYF	TGTGCCAGCAGCCAAGGACAGGGGGGCCACGAGCAGTACTTC
TRBV2	-	TRBJ1-1	-	CASDFPGLTEAFF	TGTGCCAGCGACTTCCCCGGCCTTACTGAAGCTTTCTTT
TRBV29-1	-	TRBJ2-1	TRBD2	CSVAVLAGGEQFF	TGCAGCGTCGCCGTGCTAGCGGGTGGTGAGCAGTTCTTC
TRBV9	-	TRBJ2-1	-	CASSVVLRGEQFF	TGTGCCAGCAGCGTGGTCCTCCGGGGTGAGCAGTTCTTC
TRBV6-5	-	TRBJ1-5	-	CASIRTASNQPQHF	TGTGCCAGCATTCGGACGGCTAGCAATCAGCCCCAGCATTTT
TRBV6-6	few	TRBJ2-1	-	CASSYRQGGSYNEQFF	TGTGCCAGCAGTTACCGACAAGGAGGCTCCTACAATGAGCAGTTCTTC
TRBV9	-	TRBJ2-3	-	CASRDGSNGADTQYF	TGTGCCAGCAGGGATGGTAGTAACGGCGCAGATACGCAGTATTTT